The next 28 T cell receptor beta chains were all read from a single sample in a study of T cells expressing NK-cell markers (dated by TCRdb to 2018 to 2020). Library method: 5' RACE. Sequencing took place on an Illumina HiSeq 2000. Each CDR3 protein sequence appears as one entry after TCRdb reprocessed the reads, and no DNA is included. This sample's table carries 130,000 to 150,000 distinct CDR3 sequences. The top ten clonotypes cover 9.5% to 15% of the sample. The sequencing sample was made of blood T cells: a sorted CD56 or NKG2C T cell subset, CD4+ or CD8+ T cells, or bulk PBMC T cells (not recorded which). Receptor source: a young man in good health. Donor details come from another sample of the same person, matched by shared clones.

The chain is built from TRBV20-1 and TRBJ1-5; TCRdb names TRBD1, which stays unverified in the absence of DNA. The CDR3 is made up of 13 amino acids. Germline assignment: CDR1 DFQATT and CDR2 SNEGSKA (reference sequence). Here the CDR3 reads CSAPGQGSPSQHF.

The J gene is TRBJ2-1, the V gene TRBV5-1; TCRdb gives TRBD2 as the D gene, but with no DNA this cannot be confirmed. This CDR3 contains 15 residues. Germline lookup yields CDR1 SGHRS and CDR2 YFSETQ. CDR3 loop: CASSEGLAGYNEQFF. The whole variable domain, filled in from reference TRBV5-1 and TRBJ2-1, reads KAGVTQTPRYLIKTRGQQVTLSCSPISGHRSVSWYQQTPGQGLQFLFEYFSETQRNKGNFPGRFSGRQFSNSRSEMNVSTLELGDSALYLCASSEGLAGYNEQFFGPGTRLTVL.

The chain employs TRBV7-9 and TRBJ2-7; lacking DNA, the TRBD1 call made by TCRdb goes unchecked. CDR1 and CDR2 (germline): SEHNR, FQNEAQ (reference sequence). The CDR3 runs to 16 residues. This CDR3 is CASSLASTGSSYEQYF.

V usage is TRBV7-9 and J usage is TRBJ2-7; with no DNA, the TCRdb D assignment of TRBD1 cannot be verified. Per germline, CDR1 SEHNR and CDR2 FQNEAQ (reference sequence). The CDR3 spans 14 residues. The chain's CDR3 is CASSLAHPGREQYF.

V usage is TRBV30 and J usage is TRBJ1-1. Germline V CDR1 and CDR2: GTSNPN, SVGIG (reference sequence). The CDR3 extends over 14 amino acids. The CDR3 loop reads CAWSVIDENTEAFF.

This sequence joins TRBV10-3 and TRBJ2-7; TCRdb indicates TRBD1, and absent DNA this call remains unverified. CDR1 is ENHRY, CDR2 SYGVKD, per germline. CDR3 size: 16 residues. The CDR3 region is CAISESKDRGFYEQYF.

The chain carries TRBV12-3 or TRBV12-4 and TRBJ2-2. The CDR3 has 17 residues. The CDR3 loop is CASSEETRTANTGELFF.

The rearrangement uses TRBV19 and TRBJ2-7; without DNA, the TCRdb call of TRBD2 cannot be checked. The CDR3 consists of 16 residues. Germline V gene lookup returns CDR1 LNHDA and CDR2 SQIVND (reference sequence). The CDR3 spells CASSTLDTSTSYEQYF.

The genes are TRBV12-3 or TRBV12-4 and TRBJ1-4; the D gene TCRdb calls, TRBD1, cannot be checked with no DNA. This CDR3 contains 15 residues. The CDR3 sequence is CASSSTDRGNEKLFF.

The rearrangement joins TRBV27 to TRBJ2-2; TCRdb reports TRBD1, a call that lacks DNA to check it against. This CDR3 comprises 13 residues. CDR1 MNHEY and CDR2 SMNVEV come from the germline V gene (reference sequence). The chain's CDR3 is CASSVQGSGELFF.

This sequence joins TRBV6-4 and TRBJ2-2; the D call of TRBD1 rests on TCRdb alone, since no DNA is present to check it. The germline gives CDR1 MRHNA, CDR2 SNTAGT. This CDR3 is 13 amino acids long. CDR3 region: CASSEGHTGELFF.

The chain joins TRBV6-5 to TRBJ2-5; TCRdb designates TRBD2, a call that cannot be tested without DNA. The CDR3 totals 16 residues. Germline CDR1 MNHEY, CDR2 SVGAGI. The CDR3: CASSPPTSGSQETQYF.

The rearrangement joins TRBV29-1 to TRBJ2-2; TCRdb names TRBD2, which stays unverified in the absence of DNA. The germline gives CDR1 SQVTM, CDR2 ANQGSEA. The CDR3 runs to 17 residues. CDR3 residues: CSVEDLLGRAITGELFF.

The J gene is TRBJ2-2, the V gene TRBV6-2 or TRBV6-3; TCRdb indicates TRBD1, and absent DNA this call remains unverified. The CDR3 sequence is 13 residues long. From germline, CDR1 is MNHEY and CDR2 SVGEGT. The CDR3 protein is CAIQGSDTGELFF.

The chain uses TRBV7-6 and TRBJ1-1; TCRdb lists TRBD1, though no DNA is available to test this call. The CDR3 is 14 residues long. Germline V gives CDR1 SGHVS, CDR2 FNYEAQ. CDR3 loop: CASSNPGRNTEAFF.

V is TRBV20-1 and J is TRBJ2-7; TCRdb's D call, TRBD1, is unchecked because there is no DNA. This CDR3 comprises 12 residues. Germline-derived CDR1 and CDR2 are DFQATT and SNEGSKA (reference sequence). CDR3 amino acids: CSARVGNYEQYF.

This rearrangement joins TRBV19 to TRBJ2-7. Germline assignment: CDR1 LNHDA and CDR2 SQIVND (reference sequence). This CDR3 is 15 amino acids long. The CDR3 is CASSIGRQSSYEQYF.

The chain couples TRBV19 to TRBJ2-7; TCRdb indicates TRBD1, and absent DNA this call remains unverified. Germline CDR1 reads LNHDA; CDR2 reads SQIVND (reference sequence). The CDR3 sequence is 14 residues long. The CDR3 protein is CASSWAGGPYEQYF.

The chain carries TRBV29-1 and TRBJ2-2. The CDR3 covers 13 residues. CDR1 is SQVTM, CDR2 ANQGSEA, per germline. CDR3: CSVVGADTGELFF.

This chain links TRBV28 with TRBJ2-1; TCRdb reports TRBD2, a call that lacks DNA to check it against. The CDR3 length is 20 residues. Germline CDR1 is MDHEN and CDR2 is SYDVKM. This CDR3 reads CASSLGRDIAGRRDYNEQFF. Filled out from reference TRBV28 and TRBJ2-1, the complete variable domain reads DVKVTQSSRYLVKRTGEKVFLECVQDMDHENMFWYRQDPGLGLRLIYFSYDVKMKEKGDIPEGYSVSREKKERFSLILESASTNQTSMYLCASSLGRDIAGRRDYNEQFFGPGTRLTVL.

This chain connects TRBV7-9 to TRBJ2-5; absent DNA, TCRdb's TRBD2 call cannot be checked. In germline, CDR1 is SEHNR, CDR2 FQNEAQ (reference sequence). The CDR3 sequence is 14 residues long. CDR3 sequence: CASSSRGPQETQYF.

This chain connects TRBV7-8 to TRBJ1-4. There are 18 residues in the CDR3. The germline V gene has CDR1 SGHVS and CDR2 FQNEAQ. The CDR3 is CASSLLPYRIEGVEKLFF.

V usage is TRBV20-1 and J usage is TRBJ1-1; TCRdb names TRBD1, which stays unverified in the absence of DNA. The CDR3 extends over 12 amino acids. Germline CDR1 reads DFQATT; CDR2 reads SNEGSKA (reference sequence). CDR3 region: CSARDGPGPAFF.

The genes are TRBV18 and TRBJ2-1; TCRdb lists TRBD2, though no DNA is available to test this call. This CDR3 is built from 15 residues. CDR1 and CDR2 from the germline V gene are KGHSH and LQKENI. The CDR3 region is CASSPPSGSVNEQFF.

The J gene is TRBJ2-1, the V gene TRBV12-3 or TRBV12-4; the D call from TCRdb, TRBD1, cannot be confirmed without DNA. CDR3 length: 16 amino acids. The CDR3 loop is CASSLDGQGRYNEQFF.

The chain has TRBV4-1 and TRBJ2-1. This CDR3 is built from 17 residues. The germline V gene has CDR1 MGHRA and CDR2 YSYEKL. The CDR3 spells CASSQEAQAWSYNEQFF.

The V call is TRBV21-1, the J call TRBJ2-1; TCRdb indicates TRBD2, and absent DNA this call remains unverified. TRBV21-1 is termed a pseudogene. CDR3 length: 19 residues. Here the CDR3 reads CATKKAPSGRKNSYNEQFF.

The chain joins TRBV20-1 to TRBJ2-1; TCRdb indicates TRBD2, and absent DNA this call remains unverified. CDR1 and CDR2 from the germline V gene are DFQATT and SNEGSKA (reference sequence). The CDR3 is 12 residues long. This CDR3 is CSARDMGLEQFF.